The 7 T cell receptor beta chains reported below all come from one sample, sequenced in a study of T cells after yellow fever vaccination. TCRdb reprocessed the 5' RACE reads via MiXCR and lists one record per CDR3 protein. In the table there are approximately 85,000 distinct CDR3 sequences, 13% of which are singletons. The source was CD8+ T cells not binding an NS4B(214-222) dextramer, sorted from PBMCs, collected 21 days after the first yellow fever vaccination. The origin of the receptors is a man aged 18 to 30 who received the YFV17D yellow fever vaccine.

This clonotype was seen a handful of times. The chain has TRBV7-2 and TRBJ1-1; 7 bases match TRBD1. The germline gives CDR1 SGHTA, CDR2 FQGNSA. V trimming: 4 bases; J trimming: 4 bases; junction bases outside the gene matches: 6. The CDR3 consists of 14 residues. CDR3 residues: CASSSRQGSTEAFF. The CDR3 DNA sequence: TGTGCCAGCAGCTCCCGACAGGGATCCACTGAAGCTTTCTTT.

The chain recombines TRBV11-2 with TRBJ2-7; D is perhaps TRBD1 (5 bases). Germline CDR1 and CDR2: SGHAT and FQNNGV. Trimming pared 5 bases from V and 2 bases from J, leaving 13 bases between. There are 14 residues in the CDR3. CDR3 protein: CASSPQVGTYEQYV. CDR3 nucleotide sequence: TGTGCCAGCAGCCCACAGGTGGGGACCTACGAGCAGTACGTC.

The chain has TRBV29-1 and TRBJ2-5; tentatively, D is TRBD2 (6 bases). Germline V gives CDR1 SQVTM, CDR2 ANQGSEA. V was pared by 7 bases and J by 2 bases, with 14 bases between. CDR3 size: 13 residues. The CDR3 bases are TGCAGCGGGGAGGACTTGGGACAAGAGACCCAGTACTTC. This gives the protein CSGEDLGQETQYF. The whole variable domain, remainder taken from reference TRBV29-1 and TRBJ2-5, is SAVISQKPSRDICQRGTSLTIQCQVDSQVTMMFWYRQQPGQSLTLIATANQGSEATYESGFVIDKFPISRPNLTFSTLTVSNMSPEDSSIYLCSGEDLGQETQYFGPGTRLLVL.

The chain joins TRBV5-1 to TRBJ2-7; D uncertain. The V gene's germline CDR1 is SGHRS and CDR2 YFSETQ. Trimming stripped 1 base from V and 2 bases from J, with 10 bases between. The CDR3 covers 14 residues. The CDR3 sequence is CASSLSGATYEQYF. The CDR3 nucleotides are TGCGCCAGCAGCTTGTCTGGAGCTACCTACGAGCAGTACTTC.

This clonotype was observed a few times. The V call is TRBV7-8, the J call TRBJ2-3; D remains unclear. Trimming cost V 5 bases and J 4 bases, with 16 bases left between them. From germline, CDR1 is SGHVS and CDR2 FQNEAQ. The CDR3 consists of 15 residues. The CDR3 is CASSPLGPGPDTQYF. The CDR3 coding sequence is TGTGCCAGCAGCCCCCTCGGCCCGGGCCCAGATACGCAGTATTTT.

The chain recombines TRBV9 with TRBJ1-5; D gene unclear. The germline gives CDR1 SGDLS, CDR2 YYNGEE. The CDR3 runs to 15 residues. Between the trimmed V and J ends, which lost 4 bases and 9 bases, there was a span of 20 bases. This CDR3 is CASSPTDYSLGPQHF. The CDR3 DNA follows: TGTGCCAGCAGCCCGACCGATTACAGCCTAGGGCCCCAGCATTTT. Based on the CDR3 plus reference TRBV9 and TRBJ1-5, the full variable domain is DSGVTQTPKHLITATGQRVTLRCSPRSGDLSVYWYQQSLDQGLQFLIQYYNGEERAKGNILERFSAQQFPDLHSELNLSSLELGDSALYFCASSPTDYSLGPQHFGDGTRLSIL.

This chain uses TRBV15 with TRBJ2-3; perhaps TRBD2 as D (5 bases). Germline values: CDR1 LNHNV, CDR2 YYDKDF (reference sequence). The V and J ends lost 1 base and 10 bases respectively, with 18 bases between them. The CDR3 consists of 15 residues. In DNA, the CDR3 is TGTGCCACCAGCAGAGCGGCCGACGACCCCGGGGCGCAGTATTTT. Amino acid sequence: CATSRAADDPGAQYF.